What follows are 22 T cell receptor beta chains derived from one specimen sequenced in a study of shared clonotypes between healthy human individuals. TCRdb's table, derived via immunoSEQ multiplex PCR, lists solely in-frame clones and lacks some. The data contain 950,000 to 1,100,000 clones, about 75% of them singletons. Sequenced material: memory CD4+ T cells sorted from blood. Subset in this sample: CD45RA-negative fraction. The source of these receptors is a young man in good health.

This chain connects TRBV11-2 to TRBJ2-3, with a weak D call TRBD2 (5 bases). The CDR3 length is 15 residues. Germline CDR1 is SGHAT and CDR2 is FQNNGV. Trimming cost V 4 bases and J 2 bases, with 13 bases left between them. The CDR3 region has the DNA TGTGCCAGCAGCTCGTTTCCGGGAATCACAGATACGCAGTATTTT. It translates to CASSSFPGITDTQYF.

V gene TRBV15 combines with J gene TRBJ1-1, with 12 bases identical to TRBD1. Trimming cost V 8 bases and J 11 bases; bases outside gene matches: 6. The CDR3 length is 12 residues. CDR1 LNHNV and CDR2 YYDKDF come from the germline V gene (reference sequence). This chain's CDR3 is CATGTGGLGAFF. CDR3 nucleotide sequence: TGTGCCACCGGGACAGGGGGCCTAGGGGCTTTCTTT.

The CDR3 region has the DNA TGTGCCAGCAGCGGAACCCTGGCAACTAATGAAAAACTGTTTTTT. Translating it yields CASSGTLATNEKLFF. The V and J genes are TRBV5-6 and TRBJ1-4; D gene unclear. The CDR3 has 15 residues. V was pared by 4 bases and J by 0 bases, with 10 bases between. Germline V gene lookup returns CDR1 SGHDT and CDR2 YYEEEE.

The chain recombines TRBV30 with TRBJ2-1; TRBD2 aligns across 13 bases. CDR1 is GTSNPN, CDR2 SVGIG, per germline (reference sequence). The CDR3 loop spans 15 amino acids. V dropped 2 bases and J dropped 12; count of bases not matched to a gene: 10. The CDR3 coding sequence is TGTGCCTGGAGTATCCTCGGACTAGCGGGGGCGAGGCAGTTCTTC. It is translated as CAWSILGLAGARQFF.

V gene TRBV20-1 combines with J gene TRBJ2-1, with a weak D call TRBD2 (6 bases). With 6 bases removed from V and 10 bases from J, the gap between germline ends came to 13 bases. This CDR3 comprises 11 residues. Germline V gives CDR1 DFQATT, CDR2 SNEGSKA (reference sequence). CDR3 DNA: TGCAGTGCGGGTACTAGCTTAGAGCAGTTCTTC. Its translation: CSAGTSLEQFF.

The gene calls are TRBV19 and TRBJ1-1; the D gene is possibly TRBD1 (5 bases). Germline-derived CDR1 and CDR2 are LNHDA and SQIVND (reference sequence). The CDR3 consists of 16 residues. V lost 3 bases, J lost 5 bases, and 19 bases lay in between. The CDR3 region is CASSILGQAMRTEAFF. In DNA form, the CDR3 reads TGTGCCAGTAGTATTTTGGGGCAGGCAATGAGGACTGAAGCTTTCTTT. Full variable domain (outside the CDR3, taken from reference TRBV19 and TRBJ1-1): DGGITQSPKYLFRKEGQNVTLSCEQNLNHDAMYWYRQDPGQGLRLIYYSQIVNDFQKGDIAEGYSVSREKKESFPLTVTSAQKNPTAFYLCASSILGQAMRTEAFFGQGTRLTVV.

The chain employs TRBV5-5 and TRBJ2-7, with TRBD1 identical over 9 bases. Germline CDR1 is SGHKS and CDR2 is YYEKEE (reference sequence). V was clipped by 4 bases and J by 1 base; unmatched bases: 9. CDR3 length equals 16 residues. The CDR3 reads CASSNDPGTGSYEQYF. CDR3 sequence (DNA): TGTGCCAGCAGCAATGACCCCGGGACAGGGTCCTACGAGCAGTACTTC.

The count of this clone is one. The chain joins TRBV14 to TRBJ1-1; D is undetermined. V lost 4 bases and J lost 1, with 7 bases in between. The CDR3 is made up of 13 amino acids. Germline V gives CDR1 SGHDN, CDR2 FVKESK. The CDR3 region is CASSPSPNTEAFF. The CDR3 coding sequence is TGTGCCAGCAGCCCGAGTCCGAACACTGAAGCTTTCTTT. Supplemented by reference TRBV14 and TRBJ1-1, the full variable domain reads EAGVTQFPSHSVIEKGQTVTLRCDPISGHDNLYWYRRVMGKEIKFLLHFVKESKQDESGMPNNRFLAERTGGTYSTLKVQPAELEDSGVYFCASSPSPNTEAFFGQGTRLTVV.

This clone has at least ten counts. Different DNA sequences within this sample yield the same CDR3. The genes are TRBV14 and TRBJ1-1; D is perhaps TRBD1 (5 bases). Germline V CDR1 and CDR2: SGHDN, FVKESK. The germline V and J ends were trimmed by 4 bases and 2 bases, with 11 bases remaining between them. The CDR3 runs to 14 residues. CDR3 loop: CASSRGQYNTEAFF. The CDR3 nucleotides read TGTGCCAGCAGCCGCGGACAATATAACACTGAAGCTTTCTTT.

The J gene is TRBJ2-7, the V gene TRBV7-2; D ambiguous. This CDR3 has 15 residues. Trimming took off 0 bases at V and 0 bases at J, with 9 bases between the two ends. Germline lookup yields CDR1 SGHTA and CDR2 FQGNSA. The CDR3 region has the DNA TGTGCCAGCAGCTTAGCGCCCCTGAGCTCCTACGAGCAGTACTTC. Protein sequence: CASSLAPLSSYEQYF.

This clone has more than one count but fewer than ten. V usage is TRBV6-5 and J usage is TRBJ2-5, with TRBD1 matching over 7 bases. Germline CDR1 MNHEY, CDR2 SVGAGI. The CDR3 contains 14 residues. V shed 7 bases, J shed 2 bases, and the junction held 7 bases outside the gene matches. The CDR3 region is CASNPGQRQETQYF. The CDR3 DNA follows: TGTGCCAGCAATCCGGGACAGAGACAAGAGACCCAGTACTTC.

This clone was detected only a few times. This chain connects TRBV7-9 to TRBJ2-7, with D perhaps matching TRBD2 (6 bases). The V end lost 6 bases, the J end lost 5 bases, and 14 bases lay between the germline ends. Germline V gene sequence: CDR1 SEHNR, CDR2 FQNEAQ (reference sequence). This CDR3 contains 13 residues. CDR3: CASREGTLHEQYF. The CDR3 DNA is TGTGCCAGCAGAGAAGGGACTTTACACGAGCAGTACTTC. The full variable domain, with the rest looked up from reference TRBV7-9 and TRBJ2-7, is DTGVSQNPRHKITKRGQNVTFRCDPISEHNRLYWYRQTLGQGPEFLTYFQNEAQLEKSRLLSDRFSAERPKGSFSTLEIQRTEQGDSAMYLCASREGTLHEQYFGPGTRLTVT.

This clone was picked up a small number of times. V usage is TRBV5-1 and J usage is TRBJ2-5; perhaps D is TRBD1 or TRBD2 (6 bases each). The CDR3 has 12 residues. Germline CDR1 is SGHRS and CDR2 is YFSETQ. V lost 9 bases and J lost 2, with 11 bases in between. The CDR3 loop reads CATGGKQETQYF. CDR3 nucleotides: TGCGCCACCGGGGGCAAACAAGAGACCCAGTACTTC.

The V call is TRBV5-1, the J call TRBJ2-7; D is uncertain. Germline-derived CDR1 and CDR2 are SGHRS and YFSETQ. The CDR3 runs 13 residues. V was trimmed by 3 bases and J by 3 bases, leaving 10 bases between them. The CDR3: CASSSGNSYEQYF. The DNA of the CDR3 is TGCGCCAGCAGCTCCGGTAATAGCTACGAGCAGTACTTC.

This chain joins TRBV28 and TRBJ2-1; possibly TRBD1 for D (7 bases). With 3 bases removed from V and 5 bases from J, the gap between germline ends came to 23 bases. The CDR3 runs 18 residues. CDR1 and CDR2 (germline): MDHEN, SYDVKM. The CDR3 DNA follows: TGTGCCAGCAGTTTTAGACAGGGACTGTGGATATGGGACAATGAGCAGTTCTTC. Translating it yields CASSFRQGLWIWDNEQFF. The full variable domain, rest sourced from reference TRBV28 and TRBJ2-1, is DVKVTQSSRYLVKRTGEKVFLECVQDMDHENMFWYRQDPGLGLRLIYFSYDVKMKEKGDIPEGYSVSREKKERFSLILESASTNQTSMYLCASSFRQGLWIWDNEQFFGPGTRLTVL.

This sequence joins TRBV7-2 and TRBJ2-1; 10 positions agree with TRBD2. V lost 5 bases to trimming and J lost 7 bases; unmatched junction nucleotides: 11. CDR3 length: 16 residues. Germline V gene lookup returns CDR1 SGHTA and CDR2 FQGNSA. This chain's CDR3 is CASSRTSGTFRNEQFF. The CDR3 coding sequence is TGTGCCAGCAGCCGAACTAGCGGGACCTTCCGGAATGAGCAGTTCTTC.

In its sample, this clone was seen a few times. The sample holds other DNA sequences that translate to the same CDR3. The rearrangement uses TRBV19 and TRBJ1-5; D is perhaps TRBD1 (6 bases). The germline V and J ends were trimmed by 5 bases and 7 bases, with 12 bases remaining between them. The CDR3 length is 13 residues. The germline V gene encodes CDR1 LNHDA and CDR2 SQIVND (reference sequence). CDR3 region: CASSSQGKQPQHF. In DNA, the CDR3 is TGTGCCAGTAGTTCACAGGGAAAGCAGCCCCAGCATTTT.

The chain carries TRBV7-3 and TRBJ1-2; 9 bases map to TRBD1. J lost 5 bases, V lost 2 bases, and 9 bases had no gene match. The CDR3 is 16 residues long. CDR1 and CDR2 (germline): SGHTA, FQGTGA. The CDR3, as DNA: TGTGCCAGCAGCTTAGCGCCCGCGGGACAGGGTTATGGCTACACCTTC. This gives the protein CASSLAPAGQGYGYTF.

The CDR3 loop is CASSEGLGHLHF. CDR3 coding DNA: TGCGCCAGCAGTGAGGGACTCGGGCACCTCCACTTT. The chain is built from TRBV10-1 and TRBJ1-6; D is undetermined. V dropped 2 bases and J dropped 15 bases, with 11 bases sitting between them. The CDR3 sequence is 12 residues long. The germline V gene encodes CDR1 WNHNN and CDR2 SYGVQD (reference sequence).

The chain employs TRBV6-1 and TRBJ1-5; D is ambiguous. Trimming took off 2 bases at V and 9 bases at J, with 8 bases between the two ends. The CDR3 spans 12 residues. Germline CDR1 is MNHNS and CDR2 is SASEGT. CDR3 protein: CASSEPGTPQHF. DNA for the CDR3: TGTGCCAGCAGTGAACCGGGAACGCCCCAGCATTTT.

The chain couples TRBV5-1 to TRBJ2-1, with 8 bases identical to TRBD1. Losses at the gene ends were 4 bases for V and 2 bases for J; bases not matched to a gene: 5. Germline V CDR1 and CDR2: SGHRS, YFSETQ. The CDR3 runs to 15 residues. The CDR3: CASSPRTGPYNEQFF. Here the CDR3 DNA reads TGCGCCAGCAGCCCACGGACAGGGCCCTACAATGAGCAGTTCTTC. The full variable domain, its missing parts supplied by reference TRBV5-1 and TRBJ2-1, is KAGVTQTPRYLIKTRGQQVTLSCSPISGHRSVSWYQQTPGQGLQFLFEYFSETQRNKGNFPGRFSGRQFSNSRSEMNVSTLELGDSALYLCASSPRTGPYNEQFFGPGTRLTVL.

V is TRBV5-1 and J is TRBJ2-1; D is ambiguous. CDR3 length: 15 amino acids. Germline-derived CDR1 and CDR2 are SGHRS and YFSETQ. Deletions cut 4 bases from V and 5 bases from J, with 16 bases between. The DNA for the CDR3 is TGCGCCAGCAGCAAGTCACCTCTGTGGGACAATGAGCAGTTCTTC. It specifies CASSKSPLWDNEQFF.